The T cell receptor beta chain under discussion was sequenced for a study of blood T cells in healthy people across ages (dated by TCRdb to the mid-2010s). Context from the whole study: In model experiments, roughly one uniquely barcoded TCR beta cDNA molecule per two T cells was captured by template switching. Using deep sequencing normalized with unique cDNA molecular identifiers, the study measured how TCR beta repertoire diversity changes with age. For two donors (one aged 18 to 29 and one aged 80 or older), the study analyzed two additional independent replicas of 1 million unique cDNA reads from the same blood draw. Donors of different ages were randomly distributed across sequencing lanes to avoid experimental bias. Four age groups were formed from the donors: young (average 16 years), middle-aged (approximately 40), aged (approximately 60) and long-lived (less than 85). What the work shows at the level of the full study, not this receptor alone: Bulk unsorted PBMC profiling prevented conclusive comparison of naive and antigen-experienced compartments. As age increased, observed TCR beta diversity per million T cells dropped in a roughly linear way, and a significant reduction was already evident by age around 41. Observed TCR beta diversity correlated strongly with the percentage of naive T cells measured by flow cytometry. The CMV infection status of donors was not known, potentially confounding age-related changes in expanded clonotypes. Compared with the aged group, more naive CD4+ T cells, fewer expanded clones and increased TCR diversity were shown by the long-lived group, suggesting age selection. Total diversity estimates from one million sequenced T cells were considered lower bounds and underestimates.

Library prep was done by 5' RACE. TCRdb lists the instrument as Illumina HiSeq 2500. A second PCR of about 7 to 12 cycles was performed with a sample-barcoded 5' primer and a J-beta primer mix. A unique molecular identifier was introduced onto each TCR beta cDNA molecule by a template-switch 5' adaptor carrying 12 random nucleotides. At least 3 million CDR3-containing paired-end reads were obtained from each sample. All of the RNA was converted into first-strand cDNA using the Mint cDNA synthesis kit, with a TRBC-specific oligonucleotide serving as the primer. All cDNA was treated with uracil-DNA glycosylase and then went through a first 18-cycle PCR with the universal primers M1SS and BC2_uni_R. The paper's data handling went like this. For normalization, 1 million high-quality reads were randomly selected from each sample, with every read carrying a distinct molecular identifier. Instead of being binned into consensus sequences, reads that shared molecular identifiers were thrown out. MiTCR, with a Q25 quality threshold and the strictest error-elimination algorithm, was used for CDR3 identification, clonotype clustering and error correction. A nonparametric unseen species model with Euler transformation was used to estimate lower-bound total TCR beta diversity. In-frame beta chains were kept once TCRdb had trimmed the public reads at Q25 with fastp and called clones with MiXCR. Each entry is one CDR3 protein sequence, shown with its most common DNA and genes. These V and J calls derive from TCRdb rather than the authors' analysis. This sample is represented by roughly 720,000 distinct CDR3 sequences; 53% of them were singletons. The ten most abundant clones make up about 42% of the sample.

Systemically healthy Caucasian individuals from Russia, around 38 in total and aged about 6 to 100 years, were included as donors. Approximately 9.3 milliliters of peripheral blood were drawn from each donor into EDTA-treated Vacutainer tubes. Ficoll-Paque density-gradient centrifugation was used to isolate PBMCs, with at least 6.5 million per sample. Total RNA was extracted from PBMCs with Trizol reagent, with at least 6 micrograms obtained per sample. The percentages of naive CD45RAhigh/CD27high T cells were determined by flow cytometry on a PBMC aliquot from every donor. This clonotype has a single count. The specificity of this receptor is unknown. It has no much larger one-base neighbor in the sample; base qualities were not kept. One read is thin evidence. CDR1 is given as SGHVS and CDR2 as FQNEAQ, both from the germline V gene. V and J lose 2 bases and 2 bases, and a span of 12 bases separates them. The CDR3, from cysteine to phenylalanine, totals 15 residues. Only the CDR3 part of the read is kept: 45 bases, read in frame from the first base.

This receptor was taken from an older man in good health. Sequenced material: blood. The rearrangement joined TRBV7-8 to TRBJ2-5; the D segment could be TRBD1, given 6 matching bases. CDR3 protein: CASSLRGTLQETQYF. The DNA sequence is given as TGTGCCAGCAGCTTAAGGGGGACCTTACAAGAGACCCAGTACTTC. The full variable domain, completed from the reference TRBV7-8 and TRBJ2-5 proteins outside the CDR3, reads GAGVSQSPRYKVAKRGQDVALRCDPISGHVSLFWYQQALGQGPEFLTYFQNEAQLDKSGLPSDRFFAERPEGSVSTLKIQRTQQEDSAVYLCASSLRGTLQETQYFGPGTRLLVL.